The 31 T cell receptor beta chains below all came from one sample that was sequenced in a study of response to subunit inactivated influenza vaccine. TCRdb ran MiXCR on the RT-PCR reads and lists one entry per CDR3 protein. The top ten clones hold approximately 10% of a sample with fewer than 800,000 distinct CDR3 sequences, more than 15% of them seen once. This material consisted of PBMCs from blood, taken 11 to 12 days after vaccination. Receptors were obtained from a man aged 50-60 years who received an inactivated influenza vaccine.

The chain recombines TRBV2 with TRBJ1-6; D is undetermined. V was clipped by 5 bases and J by 0 bases, with 8 bases between them. The CDR3 is made up of 15 amino acids. Germline V gene lookup returns CDR1 SNHLY and CDR2 FYNNEI. CDR3: CASSRQISYNSPLHF. The CDR3 DNA reads as TGTGCCAGCAGTAGACAAATCTCCTATAATTCACCCCTCCACTTT.

The rearrangement links TRBV29-1 to TRBJ2-7; maybe TRBD1 (6 bases). The V end was cut by 1 base, the J end by 5 bases, with 12 bases between. Germline V lookup: CDR1 SQVTM, CDR2 ANQGSEA. The CDR3 has 13 residues. Written as DNA, the CDR3 is TGCAGCGTTGAAGGTGACAGGAAGAACGAGCAGTACTTC. It is translated as CSVEGDRKNEQYF.

This clonotype was picked up many times. The gene calls are TRBV28 and TRBJ1-5; TRBD1 is a possible D gene (5 bases). CDR1 MDHEN and CDR2 SYDVKM come from the germline V gene. The CDR3 has 16 residues. V was shortened by 4 bases and J by 2 bases, with 15 bases between the two germline ends. CDR3 sequence: CASSSLGRVGNQPQHF. The CDR3 DNA reads TGTGCCAGCAGTTCTCTCGGCAGGGTCGGCAATCAGCCCCAGCATTTT. Looking up the rest from reference TRBV28 and TRBJ1-5 gives the full variable domain: DVKVTQSSRYLVKRTGEKVFLECVQDMDHENMFWYRQDPGLGLRLIYFSYDVKMKEKGDIPEGYSVSREKKERFSLILESASTNQTSMYLCASSSLGRVGNQPQHFGDGTRLSIL.

This clonotype was counted between two and nine times. V is TRBV5-1 and J is TRBJ1-1; D gene ambiguous. Trimming cost V 0 bases and J 0 bases, with 9 bases left between them. The CDR3 has 15 amino acids. Germline V gives CDR1 SGHRS, CDR2 YFSETQ. This CDR3 is CASSLEASMNTEAFF. CDR3 DNA sequence: TGCGCCAGCAGCTTGGAGGCGTCCATGAACACTGAAGCTTTCTTT.

This clonotype came up a few times. The chain employs TRBV2 and TRBJ2-3; TRBD2 might be the D (6 bases). Deletions cut 0 bases from V and 1 base from J, with 8 bases between. The CDR3 is made up of 15 amino acids. The germline CDR1 and CDR2 sequences are SNHLY and FYNNEI. The CDR3 DNA reads TGTGCCAGCAGTGAAGCGGGACTGCGCACAGATACGCAGTATTTT. Amino acids: CASSEAGLRTDTQYF.

This chain links TRBV29-1 with TRBJ2-7; TRBD1 is a possible D gene (5 bases). From germline, CDR1 is SQVTM and CDR2 ANQGSEA. V was clipped by 2 bases and J by 6 bases, with 14 bases between them. This CDR3 contains 13 residues. The CDR3 bases are TGCAGCGTTGAACGGCAGGGATTAGGCGAGCAGTACTTC. Its protein is CSVERQGLGEQYF.

V is TRBV28 and J is TRBJ1-5; 7 bases line up with TRBD1. CDR3 length: 15 residues. J lost 2 bases, V lost 6 bases, and 7 bases had no gene match. CDR1 and CDR2 (germline): MDHEN, SYDVKM. As DNA, the CDR3 is TGTGCCAGCAGCGGACAGGTAATTGGCAATCAGCCCCAGCATTTT. Translation gives CASSGQVIGNQPQHF.

This clonotype was found a few times. The CDR3 protein is CASSYVAYEQYF. As DNA, the CDR3 is TGTGCCAGCAGTTACGTAGCCTACGAGCAGTACTTC. V is TRBV6-2 or TRBV6-3 and J is TRBJ2-7, with no clear D. Trimming pared 2 bases from V and 2 bases from J, leaving 4 bases between. The CDR3 totals 12 residues. The germline CDR1 and CDR2 sequences are MNHEY and SVGEGT.

This clonotype appeared many times. This chain joins TRBV29-1 and TRBJ2-5; weak D call: TRBD1 (5 bases). The CDR3 spans 13 residues. Germline CDR1 reads SQVTM; CDR2 reads ANQGSEA. V lost 0 bases and J lost 2, with 7 bases in between. CDR3: CSVEENRQETQYF. The DNA of the CDR3 is TGCAGCGTTGAAGAAAACAGGCAAGAGACCCAGTACTTC.

This clonotype showed up many times. V is TRBV4-3 and J is TRBJ2-7; D unclear. Germline V CDR1 and CDR2: LGHNA, YSLEER. Trimming removed 0 bases at V and 4 bases at J, with 7 bases between. The CDR3 length is 13 residues. Here the CDR3 DNA reads TGCGCCAGCAGCCAAGATTGGGGTTACGAGCAGTACTTC. It yields the protein CASSQDWGYEQYF.

This chain joins TRBV6-1 and TRBJ1-4; 7 nucleotides agree with TRBD1. Trimming took 7 bases from V and 3 from J; bases not matched to a gene: 8. In germline, CDR1 is MNHNS, CDR2 SASEGT. The CDR3 has 15 residues. In nucleotides, the CDR3 is TGTGCCAGCATGCTCGGTGGGACAGCTAATGAAAAACTGTTTTTT. Its protein product is CASMLGGTANEKLFF.

This clonotype was observed at least ten times. The genes are TRBV28 and TRBJ2-2; TRBD1 aligns across 7 bases. With V trimmed by 5 bases and J by 6 bases, 12 bases remained unmatched. Germline CDR1 is MDHEN and CDR2 is SYDVKM. This CDR3 has 16 residues. CDR3 sequence: CASSVQGQLTPGELFF. CDR3 nucleotide sequence: TGTGCCAGCAGTGTCCAGGGACAGCTGACACCCGGGGAGCTGTTTTTT. Drawing the rest from reference TRBV28 and TRBJ2-2, the complete variable domain is DVKVTQSSRYLVKRTGEKVFLECVQDMDHENMFWYRQDPGLGLRLIYFSYDVKMKEKGDIPEGYSVSREKKERFSLILESASTNQTSMYLCASSVQGQLTPGELFFGEGSRLTVL.

The V and J genes are TRBV13 and TRBJ1-3, with D uncertain. The CDR3 has 15 amino acids. Deletions cut 1 base from V and 2 bases from J, with 9 bases between. From germline, CDR1 is PRHDT and CDR2 FYEKMQ (reference sequence). The CDR3 region has the DNA TGTGCCAGCAGCTTAGATGCAGGACCTGGAAACACCATATATTTT. Translation: CASSLDAGPGNTIYF.

The chain couples TRBV10-3 to TRBJ1-1, with D tentatively TRBD1 (6 bases). V was pared by 0 bases and J by 0 bases, with 14 bases between. This CDR3 has 17 amino acids. CDR1 and CDR2 from the germline V gene are ENHRY and SYGVKD. CDR3 region: CAISESTAGAMNTEAFF. CDR3 bases: TGTGCCATCAGTGAGTCGACGGCAGGGGCGATGAACACTGAAGCTTTCTTT.

The chain is built from TRBV6-2 or TRBV6-3 and TRBJ2-1; no firm D call. The CDR3 loop spans 15 amino acids. The germline gives CDR1 MNHEY, CDR2 SVGEGT. V was cut by 6 bases and J by 3 bases, with 15 bases left in between. CDR3 amino acids: CASRDLRSFYNEQFF. DNA of the CDR3: TGTGCCAGCAGAGACCTGAGGAGCTTCTACAATGAGCAGTTCTTC.

The chain is built from TRBV7-9 and TRBJ2-1; 10 bases agree with TRBD2. Germline CDR1 SEHNR, CDR2 FQNEAQ (reference sequence). The V segment lost 5 bases and the J segment 4 bases; nucleotides outside the gene matches: 5. CDR3 length: 15 amino acids. CDR3 in DNA: TGTGCCAGCAGCCGGGGACTAGCGCCTTACAATGAGCAGTTCTTC. Residues: CASSRGLAPYNEQFF. The full variable domain, rest sourced from reference TRBV7-9 and TRBJ2-1, is DTGVSQNPRHKITKRGQNVTFRCDPISEHNRLYWYRQTLGQGPEFLTYFQNEAQLEKSRLLSDRFSAERPKGSFSTLEIQRTEQGDSAMYLCASSRGLAPYNEQFFGPGTRLTVL.

This chain joins TRBV28 and TRBJ2-7; D unresolved. Germline CDR1 reads MDHEN; CDR2 reads SYDVKM. V was shortened by 6 bases and J by 6 bases, with 18 bases between the two germline ends. CDR3 length: 14 residues. The DNA of the CDR3 is TGTGCCAGCAGACCAGCGAGGAGTACGCGCGAGCAGTACTTC. Its protein is CASRPARSTREQYF. The complete variable domain, with remaining parts taken from reference TRBV28 and TRBJ2-7, reads DVKVTQSSRYLVKRTGEKVFLECVQDMDHENMFWYRQDPGLGLRLIYFSYDVKMKEKGDIPEGYSVSREKKERFSLILESASTNQTSMYLCASRPARSTREQYFGPGTRLTVT.

This clonotype was seen just once. The V and J genes are TRBV20-1 and TRBJ2-7; TRBD2 matches at 12 bases. Trimming at V came to 3 bases and at J to 3 bases, leaving 6 bases not matched to a gene. CDR1 and CDR2 (germline): DFQATT, SNEGSKA (reference sequence). This CDR3 contains 15 residues. CDR3 residues: CSARLSSGRDYEQYF. The CDR3 coding sequence is TGCAGTGCTAGGTTATCTAGCGGGAGGGACTACGAGCAGTACTTC.

The sample holds a few counts of this clonotype. The CDR3 region has the DNA TGTGCCAGCAGCTTAATCAGTCAGCCCCAGCATTTT. Amino acids: CASSLISQPQHF. The J gene is TRBJ1-5, the V gene TRBV7-9, with no clear D. Germline V gene data show CDR1 as SEHNR and CDR2 as FQNEAQ (reference sequence). The V end was cut by 2 bases, the J end by 6 bases, with 5 bases between. The CDR3 loop spans 12 amino acids.

CDR3 amino acids: CSARTSGGAVETQYF. CDR3 DNA sequence: TGCAGTGCCAGGACTAGCGGGGGGGCCGTGGAGACCCAGTACTTC. The V gene is TRBV20-1, the J gene TRBJ2-5, with 15 bases fitting TRBD2. J was trimmed by 5 bases and V by 6 bases; bases with no gene match: 7. The CDR3 is 15 amino acids. CDR1 DFQATT and CDR2 SNEGSKA come from the germline V gene (reference sequence).

The V call is TRBV20-1, the J call TRBJ2-3; 9 positions agree with TRBD2. Germline loops: CDR1 DFQATT, CDR2 SNEGSKA (reference sequence). V dropped 7 bases and J dropped 3; count of bases not matched to a gene: 2. There are 12 residues in the CDR3. CDR3 coding DNA: TGCAGTGGGACTAGCGAGACAGATACGCAGTATTTT. Its translation is CSGTSETDTQYF.

Ten or more counts support this clonotype. The CDR3 loop is CSARDQGHHTQYF. CDR3 nucleotide sequence: TGCAGTGCTAGAGATCAGGGACACCATACGCAGTATTTT. The chain joins TRBV20-1 to TRBJ2-3; possible D gene TRBD1, 6 bases. Germline CDR1 is DFQATT and CDR2 is SNEGSKA (reference sequence). Trimming removed 0 bases at V and 7 bases at J, with 11 bases between. CDR3 length equals 13 residues.

This clonotype was detected ten times or more. J is TRBJ2-6 and V is TRBV7-2; unclear D gene. Germline-derived CDR1 and CDR2 are SGHTA and FQGNSA. Between the trimmed V and J ends, which lost 4 bases and 0 bases, there was a span of 7 bases. The length of the CDR3 is 15 residues. CDR3 in DNA: TGTGCCAGCAGCTCGACGCTCTCTGGGGCCAACGTCCTGACTTTC. Translated, it gives CASSSTLSGANVLTF.

This clonotype was counted between two and nine times. In nucleotides, the CDR3 is TGTGCCAGCAGCCAGGGACTGGGGCCTGAGACCCAGTACTTC. This sequence encodes CASSQGLGPETQYF. The chain carries TRBV11-2 and TRBJ2-5, with a possible D match to TRBD2 (6 bases). CDR3 length: 14 residues. Per the germline V gene, CDR1 is SGHAT and CDR2 is FQNNGV. V was cut by 5 bases and J by 5 bases, with 15 bases left in between. Combining the CDR3 with reference TRBV11-2 and TRBJ2-5 gives the whole variable domain EAGVAQSPRYKIIEKRQSVAFWCNPISGHATLYWYQQILGQGPKLLIQFQNNGVVDDSQLPKDRFSAERLKGVDSTLKIQPAKLEDSAVYLCASSQGLGPETQYFGPGTRLLVL.

The chain combines TRBV29-1 with TRBJ2-1; D assignment may be TRBD1 or TRBD2 (5 bases each). The CDR3 contains 18 residues. Looked up from germline, CDR1 is SQVTM and CDR2 is ANQGSEA. Trimming shortened V by 3 bases and J by 5 bases, and 26 bases separated the two germline ends. In nucleotides, the CDR3 is TGCAGCGTTGAGGGCTTTCCTCTGACACGGGGCGCCCACAATGAGCAGTTCTTC. Protein sequence: CSVEGFPLTRGAHNEQFF.

This sequence joins TRBV5-1 and TRBJ1-6, with a tentative D call TRBD1 (5 bases). V lost 7 bases to trimming and J lost 5 bases, with 13 bases between them. The germline V gene encodes CDR1 SGHRS and CDR2 YFSETQ. The CDR3 covers 14 residues. The CDR3 here is CASAQGENNSPLHF. In nucleotides, the CDR3 is TGCGCCAGCGCTCAGGGAGAGAATAATTCACCCCTCCACTTT. Together with reference TRBV5-1 and TRBJ1-6, the CDR3 gives the full variable domain: KAGVTQTPRYLIKTRGQQVTLSCSPISGHRSVSWYQQTPGQGLQFLFEYFSETQRNKGNFPGRFSGRQFSNSRSEMNVSTLELGDSALYLCASAQGENNSPLHFGNGTRLTVT.

This clonotype turned up a few times. The V call is TRBV5-1, the J call TRBJ1-6, with 8 bases matching TRBD1. V trimming: 7 bases; J trimming: 10 bases; junction bases outside the gene matches: 7. CDR1 and CDR2 (germline): SGHRS, YFSETQ. The CDR3 runs 13 residues. This CDR3 is CASRETGESPLHF. The CDR3 DNA is TGCGCCAGCCGTGAGACAGGGGAGTCACCCCTCCACTTT. The full variable domain, in which reference TRBV5-1 and TRBJ1-6 provide the parts outside the CDR3, is KAGVTQTPRYLIKTRGQQVTLSCSPISGHRSVSWYQQTPGQGLQFLFEYFSETQRNKGNFPGRFSGRQFSNSRSEMNVSTLELGDSALYLCASRETGESPLHFGNGTRLTVT.

The genes are TRBV10-3 and TRBJ2-1; the match to TRBD1 covers 9 bases. Germline CDR1 and CDR2: ENHRY and SYGVKD. The CDR3 spans 15 residues. Losses at the gene ends were 11 bases for V and 4 bases for J; bases not matched to a gene: 12. The CDR3 region is CAFSTGTGTYNEQFF. The CDR3, as DNA: TGTGCCTTCTCTACCGGGACAGGGACTTACAATGAGCAGTTCTTC.

This clonotype was seen many times. The chain uses TRBV5-8 and TRBJ1-2; D is possibly TRBD1 (5 bases). V was pared by 5 bases and J by 2 bases, with 16 bases between. The CDR3 is 15 residues long. The germline gives CDR1 SGHTS, CDR2 YDEGEE. CDR3 amino acids: CASSHPSRGNYGYTF. The CDR3 DNA follows: TGTGCCAGCAGTCACCCCAGTCGGGGGAACTATGGCTACACCTTC.

This clonotype has more than one count but fewer than ten. The chain combines TRBV28 with TRBJ2-7; 9 nucleotides agree with TRBD1. In germline, CDR1 is MDHEN, CDR2 SYDVKM. Trimming took 6 bases from V and 13 from J; bases not matched to a gene: 19. The length of the CDR3 is 15 residues. CDR3 in amino acids: CASSQGGQGTLGVYF. As DNA, the CDR3 is TGTGCCAGCAGCCAAGGAGGACAGGGGACTCTCGGGGTATACTTC.

This clonotype was seen more than once but under ten times. The chain joins TRBV20-1 to TRBJ2-1; the match to TRBD2 covers 9 bases. Germline CDR1 and CDR2: DFQATT and SNEGSKA (reference sequence). Losses at the gene ends were 0 bases for V and 3 bases for J; bases not matched to a gene: 3. This CDR3 spans 15 amino acids. The CDR3 nucleotides read TGCAGTGCTAGAGATTTGACTAGCGGCTACAATGAGCAGTTCTTC. As protein: CSARDLTSGYNEQFF.